These T cell receptor beta chains were read from a single sample in a study of blood T cell repertoires in COVID-19. The method was immunoSEQ multiplex PCR; TCRdb's version includes in-frame clones alone and lacks a portion of them. The profile shows 250,000 to 300,000 clones, roughly 85% of them singletons. Sequencing input: peripheral blood. Receptors originate from a woman aged 25 to 45 with active or convalescent COVID-19. Both conserved end residues are part of each CDR3. A D gene is named only where the DNA matches it firmly. The size entry is marked missing in some rows and otherwise reads once, few, many or a size class.

-,TRBJ2-3,TRBV5-1,13,-,TGCGCCAGCAGCTTGGAACGAGGGAAGCTTCCTCTTTTT,CASSLERGKLPLF
-,TRBJ1-6,TRBV5-8,14,-,TGTGCCAGCAGCTCCAGGGAAAGGAATTCACCCCTCCACTTT,CASSSRERNSPLHF
-,TRBJ1-5,TRBV6-2/TRBV6-3,15,TRBD1,TGTGCCAGCAGCCCAAGCCGGACAGGGTCCTCGCCCCAGCATTTT,CASSPSRTGSSPQHF
-,TRBJ1-1,TRBV5-1,15,-,TGCGCCAGCGCCGGAGGAGGGGCAGGGAACACTGAAGCTTTCTTT,CASAGGGAGNTEAFF
-,TRBJ1-1,TRBV18,15,-,TGTGCCAGCTCACCCCAACGGGACTTGAACACTGAAGCTTTCTTT,CASSPQRDLNTEAFF
-,TRBJ1-2,TRBV6-6,14,-,TGTGCCAGCAGTTACGACAGGAAAGGTCCTGGCTACACCTTC,CASSYDRKGPGYTF
-,TRBJ2-3,TRBV4-3,14,-,TGCGCCAGCAGCCAAGATAAGGGGGCAGATACGCAGTATTTT,CASSQDKGADTQYF
-,TRBJ1-1,TRBV3-1/TRBV3-2,14,-,TGTGCCAGCAGCCAGGAGGGATGGGGGACTGAAGCTTTCTTT,CASSQEGWGTEAFF
-,TRBJ2-7,TRBV4-3,15,-,TGCGCCAGCAGCCAAGGGGCAGCCCGCTCCTACGAGCAGTACTTC,CASSQGAARSYEQYF
-,TRBJ1-5,TRBV5-6,14,-,TGTGCCAGCAGCTTGGCGGGTAGCAATCAGCCCCAGCATTTT,CASSLAGSNQPQHF
-,TRBJ2-1,TRBV18,16,TRBD2,TGTGCCAGCTCACGGGATAGCGGGGGTTTCTACAATGAGCAGTTCTTC,CASSRDSGGFYNEQFF
once,TRBJ2-5,TRBV5-1,15,TRBD1,TGCGCCAGCAGCCCTCGGGACAGGGTTCGGGAGACCCAGTACTTC,CASSPRDRVRETQYF
-,TRBJ1-6,TRBV28,14,-,TGTGCCAGCAGATGGACAGTGGGGAATTCACCCCTCCACTTT,CASRWTVGNSPLHF
-,TRBJ1-2,TRBV2,12,-,TGTGCCAGCAGCACAAGAGGGTATGGCTACACCTTC,CASSTRGYGYTF
-,TRBJ2-7,TRBV2,14,-,TGTGCCAGCAAGGAAGAGGGGGGGAGCTACGAGCAGTACTTC,CASKEEGGSYEQYF
-,TRBJ2-1,TRBV21-1,19,-,TGTGCCAGCAGCCACTTTGGACTAGCGGGGTCATACTCCTACAATGAGCAGTTCTTC,CASSHFGLAGSYSYNEQFF
-,TRBJ2-7,TRBV9,15,TRBD2,TGTGCCAGCAGCGTAGGAGCGGGGAGCTCCTACGAGCAGTACTTC,CASSVGAGSSYEQYF
-,TRBJ1-3,TRBV7-9,17,-,TGTGCCAGCAGCCGTCTCTCGGGGTCCAGCTCTGGAAACACCATATATTTT,CASSRLSGSSSGNTIYF
-,TRBJ1-1,TRBV30,15,-,TGTGCCTGGAGTCCCGCCCCGCGTCGGGACACTGAAGCTTTCTTT,CAWSPAPRRDTEAFF
-,TRBJ2-2,TRBV25-1,13,-,TGTGCCAGCCAGGGGTGGGACACCGGGGAGCTGTTTTTT,CASQGWDTGELFF
-,TRBJ2-3,TRBV19,14,TRBD2,TGTGCCAGTAGACAGCGGGGGGGCACAGATACGCAGTATTTT,CASRQRGGTDTQYF
-,TRBJ1-2,TRBV6-5,15,-,TGTGCCAGCAGTTACGGGCGGGGGCATGGACTTGGCTACACCTTC,CASSYGRGHGLGYTF
-,TRBJ2-7,TRBV11-1,13,TRBD2,TGTGCCAGCAGCCTCGGGGGGTCCGACGAGCAGTACTTC,CASSLGGSDEQYF
-,TRBJ1-3,TRBV7-9,15,-,TGTGCCAGCAGCCTACAGGGTTACTCTGGAAACACCATATATTTT,CASSLQGYSGNTIYF
-,TRBJ2-1,TRBV3-1/TRBV3-2,16,-,TGTGCCAGCAGCCCTCTTGCGGGGGCCACCTACAATGAGCAGTTCTTC,CASSPLAGATYNEQFF
-,TRBJ2-5,TRBV6-4,15,TRBD2,TGTGCCAGCAGTGAACGCAGCGGGGGGCAAGAGACCCAGTACTTC,CASSERSGGQETQYF
-,TRBJ1-2,TRBV28,15,TRBD1,TGTGCCAGCAGTTTTCCCATATCAGGGGGATATGGCTACACCTTC,CASSFPISGGYGYTF
once,TRBJ1-6,TRBV27,14,-,TGTGCCAGCAGTTTGGGATTGGGGCGGTCACCCCTCCACTTT,CASSLGLGRSPLHF
-,TRBJ1-2,TRBV7-9,13,-,TGTGCCAGCAGTCTAGGAAATTTTTACGGCTACACCTTC,CASSLGNFYGYTF
-,TRBJ2-3,TRBV7-9,13,-,TGTGCCAGCAGCCCCTTGGGCCCAGATACGCAGTATTTT,CASSPLGPDTQYF
-,TRBJ2-1,TRBV6-4,14,TRBD1,TGTGCCAGCAGCACGGGACAGGGGTCGGGTGAGCAGTTCTTC,CASSTGQGSGEQFF
-,TRBJ2-1,TRBV21-1,17,-,TGTGCCAGCAGCAATGTAGGAGCGGGGGGCTCCTACAATGAGCAGTTCTTC,CASSNVGAGGSYNEQFF
few,TRBJ1-6,TRBV19,13,TRBD1,TGTGCCAGTACACAGGGGCGTAATTCACCCCTCCACTTT,CASTQGRNSPLHF
-,TRBJ1-5,TRBV5-6,17,-,TGTGCCAGCAGCCATATGCAGGTTGTAGTGGAAAATCAGCCCCAGCATTTT,CASSHMQVVVENQPQHF
-,TRBJ2-2,TRBV7-6,14,-,TGTGCCAGCAGCTTAGCAGGAGGTACCGGGGAGCTGTTTTTT,CASSLAGGTGELFF
-,TRBJ1-2,TRBV6-1,15,-,TGTGCCAGCAGTGACGCCTCGGGGGGCGACTATGGCTACACCTTC,CASSDASGGDYGYTF
-,TRBJ1-5,TRBV30,15,-,TGTGCCTGGAGTCCGGTTGGGGGGAGCAATCAGCCCCAGCATTTT,CAWSPVGGSNQPQHF